A single sample is the source of the 8 T cell receptor beta chains below, sequenced in a study of CD8 T cells in Susac syndrome. RNA totalling about 0.45 to 1 ug underwent reverse transcription with random hexamers. MiXCR, run by TCRdb on the immunoSEQ multiplex PCR reads, gives a single entry per CDR3 protein. This table has roughly 250,000 distinct CDR3 sequences, around 96% appearing once. The material sequenced was CD4+ T cells from PBMCs. The source of these receptors is a human donor with Susac syndrome.

V is TRBV20-1 and J is TRBJ1-1; 9 nucleotides match TRBD1. This CDR3 contains 12 residues. From germline, CDR1 is DFQATT and CDR2 SNEGSKA (reference sequence). Germline trimming cut 4 bases from V and 7 bases from J; bases unmatched to any gene: 4. The CDR3 DNA sequence: TGCAGTGCTATCGACAGGGGGAATGAAGCTTTCTTT. As protein: CSAIDRGNEAFF.

The chain joins TRBV28 to TRBJ2-2, with D possibly being TRBD2 (5 bases). The CDR3 consists of 15 residues. The germline V gene has CDR1 MDHEN and CDR2 SYDVKM. The V end was cut by 5 bases, the J end by 2 bases, with 12 bases between. The CDR3 sequence: CASSPPRGNTGELFF. CDR3 nucleotide sequence: TGTGCCAGCAGTCCCCCCCGGGGAAACACCGGGGAGCTGTTTTTT.

The chain uses TRBV19 and TRBJ2-1; D might be TRBD2 (6 bases). This CDR3 region has 14 residues. V lost 3 bases, J lost 9 bases, and 15 bases lay in between. The germline gives CDR1 LNHDA, CDR2 SQIVND (reference sequence). The CDR3 protein is CASSIKALASEQFF. As DNA, the CDR3 is TGTGCCAGTAGTATTAAGGCCCTAGCGAGTGAGCAGTTCTTC.

The chain employs TRBV6-5 and TRBJ1-5, with 7 bases matching TRBD1. With V trimmed by 9 bases and J by 6 bases, 11 bases remained unmatched. Germline loops: CDR1 MNHEY, CDR2 SVGAGI. The CDR3 has 14 amino acids. The chain's CDR3 is CASGLQGKGQPQHF. CDR3 DNA sequence: TGTGCCAGTGGATTACAGGGGAAGGGTCAGCCCCAGCATTTT.

The genes are TRBV12-3 or TRBV12-4 and TRBJ1-1; no definite D call. This CDR3 contains 13 residues. V gave up 3 bases and J gave up 5 bases, with 10 bases separating them. The CDR3 is CASSLTGITEAFF. CDR3 nucleotides: TGTGCCAGCAGTTTGACCGGGATAACTGAAGCTTTCTTT.

The chain combines TRBV5-1 with TRBJ2-1; no clear D. Germline V lookup: CDR1 SGHRS, CDR2 YFSETQ. CDR3 length equals 14 residues. Deletions cut 3 bases from V and 1 base from J, with 8 bases between. CDR3 protein: CASSSLGSYNEQFF. The CDR3 bases are TGCGCCAGCAGCTCCCTGGGGTCCTACAATGAGCAGTTCTTC.

The chain links TRBV2 to TRBJ2-2; maybe TRBD2 (6 bases). CDR3 length: 13 residues. V dropped 4 bases and J dropped 6 bases, with 9 bases sitting between them. CDR1 and CDR2 (germline): SNHLY, FYNNEI. CDR3 DNA: TGTGCCAGCAGTGGCAGGGAGGCCGGGGAGCTGTTTTTT. Translated, it gives CASSGREAGELFF.

The V and J genes are TRBV6-6 and TRBJ2-7, with 14 bases lining up with TRBD2. V shed 5 bases, J shed 3 bases, and the junction held 6 bases outside the gene matches. This CDR3 comprises 16 residues. The germline CDR1 and CDR2 sequences are MNHNY and SVGAGI (reference sequence). The CDR3 is CASSLGGTSGSYEQYF. The CDR3 bases are TGTGCCAGCAGTCTAGGTGGGACTAGCGGGAGCTACGAGCAGTACTTC.